The rows below give T cell receptor beta chains drawn from one sample of a study of blood T cell repertoires in COVID-19. Clones were read by immunoSEQ multiplex PCR, and TCRdb kept only the in-frame ones, dropping some. The sample yields tens of thousands of clones, more than 90% seen once. Material: peripheral blood. The receptors stem from a human donor in a cohort sampled during active COVID-19. Each CDR3 is given with its conserved first and last residue. Each record gives: J gene, V gene, clone size, D gene, CDR3 protein, CDR3 DNA. A D gene is named only where the DNA matches it firmly. Clone sizes are given selectively: once, few, many, or a class where the clone is expanded.

TRBJ2-1 | TRBV6-2/TRBV6-3 | . | TRBD2 | CASSYGTSSYNEQFF | TGTGCCAGCAGTTACGGGACTAGCTCCTACAATGAGCAGTTCTTC
TRBJ2-1 | TRBV19 | . | TRBD2 | CASSWTSGRADEQFF | TGTGCCAGTAGTTGGACCAGCGGGAGGGCAGATGAGCAGTTCTTC
TRBJ1-5 | TRBV28 | . | . | CAAGGNSNQPQHF | TGTGCCGCGGGGGGGAATAGCAATCAGCCCCAGCATTTT
TRBJ1-4 | TRBV14 | . | . | CASSTSRGEKLFF | TGTGCCAGCAGCACCAGCAGGGGTGAAAAACTGTTTTTT
TRBJ2-7 | TRBV2 | . | . | CASRGDNYEQYF | TGTGCCAGCAGGGGGGACAACTACGAGCAGTACTTC
TRBJ2-7 | TRBV9 | . | . | CASSLQGGEQYF | TGTGCCAGCAGCCTTCAGGGGGGCGAGCAGTACTTC
TRBJ2-7 | TRBV9 | . | TRBD2 | CASSVGLAGDYEQYF | TGTGCCAGCAGCGTAGGACTAGCGGGAGATTACGAGCAGTACTTC
TRBJ2-1 | TRBV7-9 | . | . | CASSSLDLYNEQFF | TGTGCCAGCAGCTCACTTGATCTCTACAATGAGCAGTTCTTC
TRBJ2-3 | TRBV29-1 | . | TRBD2 | CSVAPVPSGGGDTQYF | TGCAGCGTTGCTCCCGTACCTAGCGGCGGGGGGGATACGCAGTATTTT
TRBJ1-2 | TRBV5-4 | . | . | CASSLGMGASNYGYTF | TGTGCCAGCAGCTTGGGTATGGGAGCATCTAACTATGGCTACACCTTC
TRBJ2-5 | TRBV15 | . | . | CATSRDWAGQETQYF | TGTGCCACCAGCAGAGATTGGGCGGGCCAAGAGACCCAGTACTTC
TRBJ1-1 | TRBV19 | once | TRBD1 | CASSSGQGWTEAFF | TGTGCCAGTAGTTCGGGACAGGGGTGGACTGAAGCTTTCTTT
TRBJ2-5 | TRBV2 | . | . | CASSVGRETQYF | TGTGCCAGCAGTGTCGGGAGAGAGACCCAGTACTTC
TRBJ2-5 | TRBV29-1 | . | . | CSVEDSFQETQYF | TGCAGCGTTGAGGACAGCTTCCAAGAGACCCAGTACTTC
TRBJ1-5 | TRBV27 | . | . | CASSNSGVAQPQHF | TGTGCCAGCAGTAATTCCGGGGTGGCTCAGCCCCAGCATTTT
TRBJ2-7 | TRBV19 | . | TRBD1 | CASSEGQGAGEQYF | TGTGCCAGTAGTGAGGGACAGGGGGCTGGCGAGCAGTACTTC
TRBJ1-1 | TRBV18 | . | . | CASSPSWGGNTEAFF | TGTGCCAGCTCACCTAGTTGGGGCGGGAACACTGAAGCTTTCTTT
TRBJ2-5 | TRBV9 | . | TRBD1 | CASSLAGTGGAGETQYF | TGTGCCAGCAGCTTGGCCGGGACAGGGGGCGCGGGGGAGACCCAGTACTTC
TRBJ2-6 | TRBV9 | . | TRBD1 | CASSSRWEDRGAGANVLTF | TGTGCCAGCAGCTCGAGGTGGGAGGACAGGGGCGCTGGGGCCAACGTCCTGACTTTC
TRBJ1-1 | TRBV12-3/TRBV12-4 | . | . | CASSNGRGTEAFF | TGTGCCAGCAGCAACGGTAGGGGCACTGAAGCTTTCTTT
TRBJ1-5 | TRBV7-2 | . | . | CASSLGRAQPQHF | TGTGCCAGCAGCTTAGGGCGGGCACAGCCCCAGCATTTT
TRBJ2-3 | TRBV5-4 | . | TRBD2 | CASSDGLAGTDTQYF | TGTGCCAGCAGCGACGGACTAGCGGGTACAGATACGCAGTATTTT
TRBJ1-2 | TRBV28 | . | TRBD1 | CASSSGTVPYGYTF | TGTGCCAGCAGTTCCGGGACAGTGCCCTATGGCTACACCTTC
TRBJ2-7 | TRBV20-1 | . | TRBD2 | CSAGLEYEQYF | TGCAGTGCGGGACTAGAGTACGAGCAGTACTTC
TRBJ2-5 | TRBV19 | . | TRBD2 | CASSNRPSGRETQYF | TGTGCCAGTAGTAACCGACCTAGCGGGAGAGAGACCCAGTACTTC
TRBJ2-7 | TRBV5-4 | once | TRBD2 | CASSFRLAANEQYF | TGTGCCAGCAGCTTTCGGCTAGCGGCGAACGAGCAGTACTTC
TRBJ2-5 | TRBV10-2 | . | . | CASSSGERKETQYF | TGCGCCAGCAGTTCAGGGGAGAGGAAAGAGACCCAGTACTTC
TRBJ1-5 | TRBV6-2/TRBV6-3 | . | . | CASSSMGGGNQPQHF | TGTGCCAGCAGTTCCATGGGAGGGGGCAATCAGCCCCAGCATTTT
TRBJ1-2 | TRBV5-6 | . | . | CASSLNQANYGYTF | TGTGCCAGCAGCTTAAATCAGGCAAACTATGGCTACACCTTC
TRBJ1-6 | TRBV29-1 | . | TRBD1 | CPGRGDRTNSPLHF | TGCCCAGGCCGAGGGGACAGGACCAATTCACCCCTCCACTTT
TRBJ2-6 | TRBV7-2 | . | . | CASSPSRVSGANVLTF | TGTGCCAGCAGCCCCTCCCGGGTTTCTGGGGCCAACGTCCTGACTTTC
TRBJ2-7 | TRBV27 | . | . | CASSSLRLSYEQYF | TGTGCCAGCAGTTCTCTGCGTCTCTCCTACGAGCAGTACTTC
TRBJ2-5 | TRBV7-3 | . | TRBD2 | CASSRGGAAGVLETQYF | TGTGCCAGCAGCCGGGGAGGTGCGGCGGGGGTCCTAGAGACCCAGTACTTC
TRBJ2-3 | TRBV9 | . | . | CASSVDLGADTQYF | TGTGCCAGCAGCGTAGATCTGGGAGCAGATACGCAGTATTTT
TRBJ2-1 | TRBV2 | . | . | CASLIGRSYNEQFF | TGTGCCAGCCTAATAGGGAGGTCCTACAATGAGCAGTTCTTC
TRBJ2-5 | TRBV4-3 | . | . | CASSQGFSVIPETQYF | TGCGCCAGCAGCCAAGGATTCAGCGTAATCCCAGAGACCCAGTACTTC
TRBJ1-4 | TRBV15 | . | . | CATRRGGEKLFF | TGTGCCACCAGGCGGGGAGGGGAAAAACTGTTTTTT
TRBJ2-7 | TRBV6-5 | once | . | CASRGGPGRSYEQYF | TGTGCCAGCAGGGGGGGGCCGGGGCGATCCTACGAGCAGTACTTC
TRBJ2-3 | TRBV12-3/TRBV12-4 | . | . | CASSPQGPDTQYF | TGTGCCAGCAGTCCACAGGGCCCAGATACGCAGTATTTT
TRBJ2-1 | TRBV27 | once | TRBD2 | CASSLLMAGGPNEQFF | TGTGCCAGCAGTTTATTAATGGCGGGAGGGCCGAATGAGCAGTTCTTC
TRBJ1-1 | TRBV7-8 | . | TRBD1 | CASSTDRVNTEAFF | TGTGCCAGCAGCACCGACAGGGTGAACACTGAAGCTTTCTTT
TRBJ2-3 | TRBV5-1 | . | TRBD2 | CASSLEISGRTDTQYF | TGCGCCAGCAGCTTGGAAATTAGCGGGAGAACAGATACGCAGTATTTT
TRBJ1-5 | TRBV6-5 | . | TRBD1 | CASRTDRGYGQPQHF | TGTGCCAGCAGGACAGACAGGGGGTATGGACAGCCCCAGCATTTT
TRBJ1-6 | TRBV5-4 | . | TRBD1 | CASSLGTGMSSYNSPLHF | TGTGCCAGCAGCTTGGGGACAGGGATGAGCTCCTATAATTCACCCCTCCACTTT
TRBJ2-3 | TRBV7-9 | . | TRBD2 | CASSSRLRLAGSADTQYF | TGTGCCAGCAGCTCCCGACTAAGACTAGCGGGATCAGCAGATACGCAGTATTTT
TRBJ1-2 | TRBV28 | . | TRBD1 | CASSFQTGTGYTF | TGTGCCAGCAGTTTTCAGACAGGGACCGGCTACACCTTC